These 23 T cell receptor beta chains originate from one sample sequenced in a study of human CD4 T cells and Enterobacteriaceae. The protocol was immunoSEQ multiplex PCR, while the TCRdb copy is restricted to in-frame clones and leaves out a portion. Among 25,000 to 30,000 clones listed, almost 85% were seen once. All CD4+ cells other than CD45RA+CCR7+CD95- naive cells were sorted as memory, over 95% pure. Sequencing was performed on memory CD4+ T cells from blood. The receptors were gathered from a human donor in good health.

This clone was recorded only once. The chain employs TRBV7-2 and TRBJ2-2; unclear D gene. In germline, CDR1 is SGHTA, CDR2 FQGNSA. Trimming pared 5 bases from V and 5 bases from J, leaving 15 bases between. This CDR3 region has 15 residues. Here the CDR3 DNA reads TGTGCCAGCAGCCGTGCCGCCTCTCAAACCGGGGAGCTGTTTTTT. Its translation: CASSRAASQTGELFF.

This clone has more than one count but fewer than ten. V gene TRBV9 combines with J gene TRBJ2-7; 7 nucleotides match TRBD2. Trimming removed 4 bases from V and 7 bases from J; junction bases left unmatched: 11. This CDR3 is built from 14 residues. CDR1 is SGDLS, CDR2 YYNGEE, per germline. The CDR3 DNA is TGTGCCAGCAGCCCCTGGGGGGAGGGCCGGGAGCAGTACTTC. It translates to CASSPWGEGREQYF.

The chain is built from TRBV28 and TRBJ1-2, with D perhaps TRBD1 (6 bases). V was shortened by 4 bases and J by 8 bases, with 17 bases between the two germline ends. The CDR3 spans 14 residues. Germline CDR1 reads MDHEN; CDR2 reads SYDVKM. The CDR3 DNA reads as TGTGCCAGCAGTTCCGTCGACAGGAAAAGCGGCTACACCTTC. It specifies CASSSVDRKSGYTF.

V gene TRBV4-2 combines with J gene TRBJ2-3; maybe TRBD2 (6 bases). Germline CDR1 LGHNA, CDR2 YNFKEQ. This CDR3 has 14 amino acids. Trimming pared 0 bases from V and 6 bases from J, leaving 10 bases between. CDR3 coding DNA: TGTGCCAGCAGCCAAGACGGGAGCGAGGATACGCAGTATTTT. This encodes CASSQDGSEDTQYF.

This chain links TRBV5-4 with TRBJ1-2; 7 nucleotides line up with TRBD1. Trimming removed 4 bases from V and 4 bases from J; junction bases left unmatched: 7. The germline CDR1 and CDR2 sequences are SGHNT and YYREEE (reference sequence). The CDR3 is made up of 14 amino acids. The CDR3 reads CASSGGQERYGYTF. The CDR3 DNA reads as TGTGCCAGCAGCGGTGGACAGGAGCGCTATGGCTACACCTTC.

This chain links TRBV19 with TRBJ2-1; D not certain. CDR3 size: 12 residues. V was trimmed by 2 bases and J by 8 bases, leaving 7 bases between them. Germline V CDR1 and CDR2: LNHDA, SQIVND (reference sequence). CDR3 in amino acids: CASSISTHEQFF. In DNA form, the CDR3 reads TGTGCCAGTAGTATAAGTACTCATGAGCAGTTCTTC.

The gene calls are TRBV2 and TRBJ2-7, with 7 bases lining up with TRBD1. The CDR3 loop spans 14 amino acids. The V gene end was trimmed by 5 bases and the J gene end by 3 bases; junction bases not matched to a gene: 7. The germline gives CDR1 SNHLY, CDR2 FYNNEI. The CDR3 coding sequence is TGTGCCAGCAGTTCACAGGGGATCAGCTACGAGCAGTACTTC. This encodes CASSSQGISYEQYF.

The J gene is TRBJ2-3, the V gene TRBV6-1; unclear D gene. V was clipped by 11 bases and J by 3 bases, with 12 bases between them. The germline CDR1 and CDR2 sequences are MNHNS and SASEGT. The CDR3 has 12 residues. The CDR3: CAARSETDTQYF. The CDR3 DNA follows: TGTGCCGCCCGGTCGGAGACAGATACGCAGTATTTT.

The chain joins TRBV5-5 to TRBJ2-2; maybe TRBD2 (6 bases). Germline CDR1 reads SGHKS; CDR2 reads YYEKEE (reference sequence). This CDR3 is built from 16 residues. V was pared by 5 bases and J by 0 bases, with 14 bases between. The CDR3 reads CASRTPGDPNTGELFF. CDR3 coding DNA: TGTGCCAGCAGGACACCGGGGGATCCGAACACCGGGGAGCTGTTTTTT.

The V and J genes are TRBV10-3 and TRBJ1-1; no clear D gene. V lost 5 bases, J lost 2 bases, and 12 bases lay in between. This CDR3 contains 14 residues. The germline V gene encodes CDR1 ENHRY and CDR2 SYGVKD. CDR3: CAISKDGSNTEAFF. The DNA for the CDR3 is TGTGCCATCAGTAAGGACGGATCTAACACTGAAGCTTTCTTT.

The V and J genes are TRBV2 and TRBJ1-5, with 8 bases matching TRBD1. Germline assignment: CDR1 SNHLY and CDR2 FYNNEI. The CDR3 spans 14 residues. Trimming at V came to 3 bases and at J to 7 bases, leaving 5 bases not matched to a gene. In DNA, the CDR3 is TGTGCCAGCAGTGAGGGCAGGGGGCAACAGCCCCAGCATTTT. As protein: CASSEGRGQQPQHF.

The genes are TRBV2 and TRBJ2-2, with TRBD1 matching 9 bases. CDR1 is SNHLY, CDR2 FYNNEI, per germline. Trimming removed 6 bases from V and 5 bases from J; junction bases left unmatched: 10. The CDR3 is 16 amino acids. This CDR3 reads CASRGTGGGWTGELFF. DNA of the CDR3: TGTGCCAGCAGGGGCACAGGGGGCGGTTGGACCGGGGAGCTGTTTTTT.

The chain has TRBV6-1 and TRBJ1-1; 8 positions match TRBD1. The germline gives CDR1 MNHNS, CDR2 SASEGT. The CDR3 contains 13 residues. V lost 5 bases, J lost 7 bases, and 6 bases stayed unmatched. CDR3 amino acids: CASSQQGVGEAFF. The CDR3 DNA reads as TGTGCCAGCAGTCAACAGGGGGTGGGTGAAGCTTTCTTT.

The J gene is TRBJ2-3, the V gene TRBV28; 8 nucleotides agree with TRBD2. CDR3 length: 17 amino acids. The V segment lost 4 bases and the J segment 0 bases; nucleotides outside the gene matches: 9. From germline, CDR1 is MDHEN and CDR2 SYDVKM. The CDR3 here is CASSYPTGLASTDTQYF. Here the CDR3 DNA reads TGTGCCAGCAGTTATCCGACCGGACTAGCTAGCACAGATACGCAGTATTTT.

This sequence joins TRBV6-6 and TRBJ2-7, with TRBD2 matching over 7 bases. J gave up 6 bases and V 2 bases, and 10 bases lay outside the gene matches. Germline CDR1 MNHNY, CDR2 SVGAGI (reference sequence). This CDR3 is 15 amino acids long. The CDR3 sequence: CASSYGGRGLGEQYF. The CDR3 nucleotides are TGTGCCAGCAGTTACGGCGGGAGAGGATTAGGCGAGCAGTACTTC.

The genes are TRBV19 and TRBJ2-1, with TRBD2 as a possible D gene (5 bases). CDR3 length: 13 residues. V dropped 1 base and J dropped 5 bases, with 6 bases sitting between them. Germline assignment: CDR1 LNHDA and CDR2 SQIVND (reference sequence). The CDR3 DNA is TGTGCCAGTAGTATAGCTAGCAACAATGAGCAGTTCTTC. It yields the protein CASSIASNNEQFF. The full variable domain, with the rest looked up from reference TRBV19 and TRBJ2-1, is DGGITQSPKYLFRKEGQNVTLSCEQNLNHDAMYWYRQDPGQGLRLIYYSQIVNDFQKGDIAEGYSVSREKKESFPLTVTSAQKNPTAFYLCASSIASNNEQFFGPGTRLTVL.

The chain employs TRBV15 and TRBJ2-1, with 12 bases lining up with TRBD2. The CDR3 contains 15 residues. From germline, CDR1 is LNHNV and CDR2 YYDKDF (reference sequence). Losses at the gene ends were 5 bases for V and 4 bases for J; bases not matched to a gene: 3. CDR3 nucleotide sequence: TGTGCCACCAGCGCTAGCGGGAGGGGTTACAATGAGCAGTTCTTC. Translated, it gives CATSASGRGYNEQFF.

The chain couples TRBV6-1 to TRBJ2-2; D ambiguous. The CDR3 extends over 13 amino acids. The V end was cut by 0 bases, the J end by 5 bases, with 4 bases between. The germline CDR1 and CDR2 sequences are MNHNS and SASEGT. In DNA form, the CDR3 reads TGTGCCAGCAGTGAAGCGGGAACCGGGGAGCTGTTTTTT. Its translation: CASSEAGTGELFF.

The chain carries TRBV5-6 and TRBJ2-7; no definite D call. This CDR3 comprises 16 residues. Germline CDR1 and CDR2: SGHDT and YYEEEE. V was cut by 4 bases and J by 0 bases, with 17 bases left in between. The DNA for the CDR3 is TGTGCCAGCAGCGCTTCCGGTTGGTCCCCCTCCTACGAGCAGTACTTC. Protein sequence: CASSASGWSPSYEQYF.

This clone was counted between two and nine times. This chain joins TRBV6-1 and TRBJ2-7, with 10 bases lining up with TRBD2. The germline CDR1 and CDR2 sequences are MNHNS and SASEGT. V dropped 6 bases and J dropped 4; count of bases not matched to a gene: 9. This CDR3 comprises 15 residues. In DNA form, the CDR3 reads TGTGCCAGCAGAGAGCCGGGACTAGCGATATACGAGCAGTACTTC. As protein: CASREPGLAIYEQYF.

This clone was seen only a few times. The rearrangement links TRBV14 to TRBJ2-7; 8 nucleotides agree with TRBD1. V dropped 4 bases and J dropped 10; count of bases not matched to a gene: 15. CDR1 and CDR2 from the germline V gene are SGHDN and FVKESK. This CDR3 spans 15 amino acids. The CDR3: CASSLNGDRLSIQYF. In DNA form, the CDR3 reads TGTGCCAGCAGCCTAAACGGGGACAGGCTTTCGATACAGTACTTC.

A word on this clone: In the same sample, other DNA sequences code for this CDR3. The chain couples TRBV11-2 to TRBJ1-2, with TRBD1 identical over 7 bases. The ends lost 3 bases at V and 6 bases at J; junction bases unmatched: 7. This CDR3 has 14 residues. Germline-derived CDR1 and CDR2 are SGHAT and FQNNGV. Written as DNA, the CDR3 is TGTGCCAGCAGCTTGGAACAGGGGAGGGATGGCTACACCTTC. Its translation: CASSLEQGRDGYTF.

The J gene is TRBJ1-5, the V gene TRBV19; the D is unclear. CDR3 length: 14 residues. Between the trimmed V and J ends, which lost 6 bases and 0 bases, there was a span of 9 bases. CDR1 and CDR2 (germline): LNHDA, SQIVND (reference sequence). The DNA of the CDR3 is TGTGCCAGTAGGACAACGGATAGCAATCAGCCCCAGCATTTT. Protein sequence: CASRTTDSNQPQHF.